What follows describes a single TCR beta chain. Its antigen remains unknown. This sample is drawn from a study of cytomegalovirus exposure and HLA in healthy donors. The study, taken as a whole, reports: An analysis was carried out later, and it reportedly showed fewer N-insertions in an Asian-associated ancestry cluster than the approximately 700-donor mean. The productive fraction for most TCR beta V segments was about 90% or about 30% in an earlier analysis. Immune exposure information available was restricted to CMV serostatus.

Use of 60 Vbeta and 13 Jbeta primers characterized the PCR. The repertoire was sequenced with immunoSEQ multiplex PCR; TCRdb's copy has only in-frame clones and lacks some. The sample records some 150,000 clones, more than 70% being singletons. This TCR was recovered from a man over 45 in good health and CMV-seropositive. Specimen: PBMCs.

CDR3 sequence reads: CASSSERPRSYNEQFF. CDR3 DNA: TGTGCCAGCAGCTCCGAGCGGCCTCGCTCCTACAATGAGCAGTTCTTC. The rearrangement links TRBV7-9 to TRBJ2-1; tentatively, D is TRBD2 (5 bases). The CDR3 runs to 16 residues. Germline V gene lookup returns CDR1 SEHNR and CDR2 FQNEAQ (reference sequence). Trimming shortened V by 4 bases and J by 0 bases, and 13 bases separated the two germline ends.